This TCR beta chain was captured by sequencing in a study of blood T cell repertoires in COVID-19. Per the authors' pipeline: The authors estimated nucleated cell counts from reference gene primer amplification. The table came from immunoSEQ multiplex PCR; TCRdb's copy has only in-frame clones and leaves some out. That table is the source of V, J and clone size, and D and trimming were worked out from the DNA. The repertoire consists of 110,000 or so clones, with about 85% occurring once and the leading ten covering 3% to 3.5%. CDR3 length equals 15 residues. V is TRBV1 and J is TRBJ2-3; the table assigns TRBD2, which was not confirmed against the DNA. TRBV1 is listed as a pseudogene. Sequencing used peripheral blood. This clonotype originated in a man aged 40-49 years with acute or convalescent COVID-19. CDR3 DNA: TGCACCAGCAGCCACACCGGGACTCTCACAGATACGCAGTATTTT. Protein sequence: CTSSHTGTLTDTQYF.